This TCR beta chain was sequenced during a study of regulatory T cells. At testing, patients were 2 to 39 years old, with reduced naive and increased memory T-cell proportions. The primer mix had 52 TRBV and 13 TRBJ primers. The data were produced by immunoSEQ multiplex PCR, yet TCRdb's version contains in-frame clones alone and is incomplete. The data contain approximately 9,000 clones, 84% of them singletons. The CDR3 is made up of 14 amino acids. V was pared by 0 bases and J by 9 bases, with 5 bases of the junction left unmatched. CDR1 and CDR2 (germline): SGHVS, FQNEAQ. V is TRBV7-8 and J is TRBJ2-7; TRBD1 matches at 10 bases. This receptor was obtained from a person aged 18 to 35 with CD3G deficiency. The sequenced sample was CD8+ T cells sorted from blood. This CDR3 is CASSLAGTGEGQYF. CDR3 sequence (DNA): TGTGCCAGCAGCTTAGCAGGGACAGGGGAAGGGCAGTACTTC.